Listed below are T cell receptor beta chains from one sample, sequenced in a study of blood T cell repertoires in COVID-19. Clones were read by immunoSEQ multiplex PCR, and TCRdb kept only the in-frame ones, dropping some. Here the sample spans roughly 53,000 clones, around 89% being singletons. The specimen was peripheral blood. Receptors originate from a man in his fifties or sixties with acute or convalescent COVID-19. CDR3s include the opening cysteine and the closing phenylalanine or tryptophan. Not every row has a clone size; where given, it reads once, few, many or a size class.

TRBJ2-7,TRBV18,.,CASSRAGDEQYF
TRBJ2-3,TRBV7-9,.,CASSNKGQSTDTQYF
TRBJ2-7,TRBV2,.,CASRLDRFSSYEQYF
TRBJ1-1,TRBV5-6,.,CASSLRNRVFNTEAFF
TRBJ2-1,TRBV11-3,.,CASSRGGSSNEQFF
TRBJ2-2,TRBV2,.,CASSDRSPYNTGELFF
TRBJ1-1,TRBV7-9,.,CASSLGRTGVDTEAFF
TRBJ1-5,TRBV24-1,.,CATSDSQGSNQPQHF
TRBJ2-6,TRBV19,.,CASTPGGQGVPGANVLTF
TRBJ2-5,TRBV10-3,.,CAISAGREETQYF
TRBJ1-6,TRBV6-5,.,CASSLQRGNSPLHF
TRBJ1-4,TRBV24-1,.,CATSDGRRLGEKLFF
TRBJ1-5,TRBV28,.,CASSSVRAWDQPQHF
TRBJ1-2,TRBV13,.,CASSRRDRPGGGYTF
TRBJ1-1,TRBV7-9,.,CASSPRGGFTEAFF
TRBJ2-3,TRBV2,few,CASSELVATTGTDTQYF
TRBJ1-5,TRBV11-3,.,CASSLSWQFQPQHF
TRBJ2-6,TRBV19,.,CASAGTGSFGGANVLTF
TRBJ2-3,TRBV2,.,CASSEEPGGVRDTQYF
TRBJ1-1,TRBV20-1,once,CSIGTTHEAFF
TRBJ1-3,TRBV19,.,CATKTGGMTGNTIYF
TRBJ1-3,TRBV4-1,.,CASSLRQGLDTIYF
TRBJ2-1,TRBV6-4,.,CASSDSGRGDYNEQFF
TRBJ2-1,TRBV3-1/TRBV3-2,.,CASSLRDTNPHNEQFF
TRBJ1-2,TRBV10-3,.,CAISGDSYGYTF
TRBJ2-3,TRBV4-2,.,CASSQDGGRATDTQYF
TRBJ2-1,TRBV5-1,.,CASSFYRGPYNEQFF
TRBJ2-7,TRBV11-2,.,CASSLGVAGGDIYEQYF
TRBJ1-2,TRBV6-6,.,CASSLRAGGGGYTF
TRBJ1-4,TRBV7-9,.,CASSLRVQDEKLFF
TRBJ1-1,TRBV2,.,CASSDARSTEAFF
TRBJ1-4,TRBV9,.,CASSPQPASFNEKLFF
TRBJ1-1,TRBV18,.,CASSPQGMGGTEAFF
TRBJ2-3,TRBV24-1,.,CATSDPLAGATDTQYF
TRBJ1-5,TRBV19,.,CASSISDRGGNQPQHF
TRBJ2-1,TRBV2,.,CASIGTSGGDEQFF
TRBJ1-2,TRBV2,.,CASGGGYTF
TRBJ1-2,TRBV7-9,few,CASSLHSLSSYGYTF